This T cell receptor (beta chain) was sequenced during a study of regulatory T cells in long-lasting Graves disease. Through Arm-PCR of CDR3 regions and iRepertoire HTBI primers, TCR beta libraries were built. TCRdb re-analysed the multiplex PCR reads in MiXCR, keeping a single row per CDR3 protein. The sample holds under 450,000 distinct CDR3 sequences; 23% are singletons and the top ten take roughly 26%. The germline V gene has CDR1 DFQATT and CDR2 SNEGSKA (reference sequence). The CDR3 is made up of 16 amino acids. V was pared by 5 bases and J by 3 bases, with 20 bases between. This clonotype was seen a handful of times. Time point meaning: persistent/refractory GD, antithyroid drugs over 5 years with positive TRAb. The TCR library used RNA extracted from PBMCs.

The clonotype was recovered from a female donor with Graves disease. This rearrangement joins TRBV20-1 to TRBJ1-5, with TRBD1 as a possible D gene (5 bases). Material: peripheral blood mononuclear cells (PBMCs), obtained when the disease was refractory, from a patient treated with antithyroid drugs. CDR3: CSASPPGTGFNQPQHF. The CDR3 DNA reads as TGCAGTGCTTCCCCACCAGGCACAGGCTTCAATCAGCCCCAGCATTTT.